The 32 T cell receptor beta chains below all came from one sample that was sequenced in a study of blood T cell repertoires in COVID-19. Method: immunoSEQ multiplex PCR; TCRdb's copy keeps in-frame clones and lacks some. The repertoire holds about 300,000 clones, 86% seen once, with more than 9% in the top ten. The specimen sequenced was PBMCs or T cells enriched from blood (not recorded which). The receptor set was obtained from a woman between 18 and 29 years old who had recovered from COVID-19.

The chain couples TRBV28 to TRBJ1-4; 8 bases fit TRBD1. After removal of 3 bases from V and 8 bases from J, the junction contained 11 bases not matched to a gene. CDR1 is MDHEN, CDR2 SYDVKM, per germline. The CDR3 has 16 amino acids. Written as DNA, the CDR3 is TGTGCCAGCAGTTTTGCGGCGGCAGGGGGCCGGGAAAAACTGTTTTTT. Protein: CASSFAAAGGREKLFF.

This clone was seen more than once but under ten times. The rearrangement uses TRBV2 and TRBJ2-7, with 10 bases lining up with TRBD2. The CDR3 covers 15 residues. The V gene's germline CDR1 is SNHLY and CDR2 FYNNEI. Trimming removed 4 bases from V and 7 bases from J; junction bases left unmatched: 10. CDR3 region: CASSVRLAGVNEQYF. In nucleotides, the CDR3 is TGTGCCAGCAGTGTCCGCCTAGCGGGAGTGAATGAGCAGTACTTC.

This chain uses TRBV7-9 with TRBJ1-5; D is possibly TRBD1 (5 bases). The CDR3 is made up of 13 amino acids. Trimming cost V 1 base and J 7 bases, with 8 bases left between them. The germline gives CDR1 SEHNR, CDR2 FQNEAQ (reference sequence). CDR3 nucleotide sequence: TGTGCCAGCAGCTTAGTTGGGGGGCAGCCCCAGCATTTT. Amino acids: CASSLVGGQPQHF.

This sequence joins TRBV7-3 and TRBJ1-6, with D maybe TRBD1 (6 bases). Germline V gene lookup returns CDR1 SGHTA and CDR2 FQGTGA. The CDR3 is made up of 15 amino acids. Between the trimmed V and J ends, which lost 0 bases and 6 bases, there was a span of 9 bases. The DNA for the CDR3 is TGTGCCAGCAGCTTAACTGGACAGCGTAATTCACCCCTCCACTTT. It yields the protein CASSLTGQRNSPLHF.

This chain links TRBV5-1 with TRBJ1-1, with 8 bases aligning to TRBD1. The CDR3 runs to 13 residues. Germline V gene lookup returns CDR1 SGHRS and CDR2 YFSETQ. V gave up 3 bases and J gave up 8 bases; unmatched junction bases: 6. The DNA of the CDR3 is TGCGCCAGCAGCTCAGGGGGCGTAAAGGAAGCTTTCTTT. Translating gives CASSSGGVKEAFF.

The chain joins TRBV24-1 to TRBJ2-3; 14 bases are a match to TRBD2. V shed 9 bases, J shed 7 bases, and the junction held 8 bases outside the gene matches. The CDR3 spans 15 residues. Germline V lookup: CDR1 KGHDR, CDR2 SFDVKD. CDR3: CATGEGLAGGYTQYF. In nucleotides, the CDR3 is TGTGCCACCGGCGAAGGACTAGCGGGAGGTTATACGCAGTATTTT.

CDR3 coding DNA: TGTGCCAGCAGAGGGTCCGGGGGGCGCGGGGGTAGCTACACCTTC. Its translation: CASRGSGGRGGSYTF. This sequence joins TRBV2 and TRBJ1-2, with D perhaps matching TRBD1 (6 bases). CDR3 size: 15 residues. From germline, CDR1 is SNHLY and CDR2 FYNNEI. Deletions cut 6 bases from V and 9 bases from J, with 23 bases between.

The J gene is TRBJ2-2, the V gene TRBV3-1 (or the pseudogene TRBV3-2), with 8 nucleotides matching TRBD1. The CDR3 sequence is 14 residues long. The J segment lost 2 bases and the V segment lost 6 bases, leaving 2 bases of the junction unmatched. CDR1 is LGHDT and CDR2 is YNNKEL in the germline V gene (reference sequence). CDR3 in amino acids: CASRQGGNTGELFF. CDR3 sequence (DNA): TGTGCCAGCAGACAGGGGGGAAACACCGGGGAGCTGTTTTTT.

The rearrangement joins TRBV12-3 or TRBV12-4 to TRBJ1-1; D remains ambiguous. V lost 3 bases and J lost 4, with 9 bases in between. The CDR3 loop spans 13 amino acids. CDR3 sequence reads: CASSFGRSTEAFF. The CDR3 nucleotides read TGTGCCAGCAGTTTCGGCAGGTCCACTGAAGCTTTCTTT.

V usage is TRBV4-1 and J usage is TRBJ2-7; TRBD2 is a possible D gene (6 bases). V was cut by 0 bases and J by 0 bases, with 15 bases left in between. Germline V gene sequence: CDR1 MGHRA, CDR2 YSYEKL. CDR3 length: 17 amino acids. The CDR3 region is CASSQDMMVAASYEQYF. The CDR3 DNA is TGCGCCAGCAGCCAAGATATGATGGTAGCGGCCTCCTACGAGCAGTACTTC.

The chain has TRBV6-5 and TRBJ2-1; 7 positions agree with TRBD1. The CDR3 has 15 amino acids. Germline CDR1 reads MNHEY; CDR2 reads SVGAGI. V trimming: 2 bases; J trimming: 3 bases; junction bases outside the gene matches: 4. As DNA, the CDR3 is TGTGCCAGCAGTTACATGACAGGGAACTACAATGAGCAGTTCTTC. It encodes CASSYMTGNYNEQFF.

The chain joins TRBV28 to TRBJ2-1; 7 bases align to TRBD2. Germline CDR1 is MDHEN and CDR2 is SYDVKM. CDR3 length: 15 amino acids. V shed 3 bases, J shed 4 bases, and the junction held 6 bases outside the gene matches. DNA for the CDR3: TGTGCCAGCAGTTTGGTGGGAGGGCCTTACAATGAGCAGTTCTTC. Protein product: CASSLVGGPYNEQFF.

This clone was seen only once. The V and J genes are TRBV9 and TRBJ1-4; D is perhaps TRBD1 (6 bases). The CDR3 covers 15 residues. V was cut by 4 bases and J by 5 bases, with 15 bases left in between. Germline CDR1 and CDR2: SGDLS and YYNGEE. CDR3 sequence: CASSPYGQSNEKLFF. DNA of the CDR3: TGTGCCAGCAGCCCCTACGGACAGTCAAATGAAAAACTGTTTTTT.

The rearrangement joins TRBV7-2 to TRBJ2-1; 11 positions agree with TRBD2. Trimming cost V 3 bases and J 7 bases; bases outside gene matches: 8. Germline V gene sequence: CDR1 SGHTA, CDR2 FQGNSA. CDR3 length: 16 residues. For the CDR3, the DNA is TGTGCCAGCAGCTTCACTAGCGGGAGACCAGGGAATGAGCAGTTCTTC. Amino acids: CASSFTSGRPGNEQFF. The full variable domain, with the rest looked up from reference TRBV7-2 and TRBJ2-1, is GAGVSQSPSNKVTEKGKDVELRCDPISGHTALYWYRQSLGQGLEFLIYFQGNSAPDKSGLPSDRFSAERTGGSVSTLTIQRTQQEDSAVYLCASSFTSGRPGNEQFFGPGTRLTVL.

The gene calls are TRBV28 and TRBJ2-7; a possible D gene is TRBD1 (5 bases). Germline V CDR1 and CDR2: MDHEN, SYDVKM. Trimming removed 5 bases from V and 3 bases from J, with 14 bases in between. The CDR3 spans 14 residues. The CDR3 coding sequence is TGTGCCAGCAGTGGCGAAGGGGCTAGCTACGAGCAGTACTTC. Translation: CASSGEGASYEQYF.

V and J are TRBV12-3 or TRBV12-4 and TRBJ1-3; no firm D call. The CDR3 has 13 amino acids. V lost 2 bases to trimming and J lost 4 bases, with 6 bases between them. The CDR3 is CASSLFGGNTIYF. The CDR3 region has the DNA TGTGCCAGCAGTTTATTCGGGGGAAACACCATATATTTT.

The chain is built from TRBV6-5 and TRBJ1-1; 10 bases agree with TRBD1. V dropped 1 base and J dropped 10; count of bases not matched to a gene: 3. This CDR3 contains 13 residues. Germline CDR1 and CDR2: MNHEY and SVGAGI. The CDR3 loop reads CASSYFDRGRAFF. The CDR3 nucleotides are TGTGCCAGCAGTTACTTCGACAGGGGGCGAGCTTTCTTT.

V gene TRBV18 combines with J gene TRBJ1-4; possibly TRBD1 for D (6 bases). The germline V gene encodes CDR1 KGHSH and CDR2 LQKENI. Trimming left V 3 bases short and J 0 bases short, with 14 bases between. CDR3 length: 17 residues. CDR3 DNA: TGTGCCAGCTCACCCCGGGGAGGGACACCAACTAATGAAAAACTGTTTTTT. Translated, it gives CASSPRGGTPTNEKLFF.

The genes are TRBV6-6 and TRBJ1-4; D remains unclear. The V gene's germline CDR1 is MNHNY and CDR2 SVGAGI (reference sequence). The CDR3 totals 15 residues. Trimming took off 6 bases at V and 10 bases at J, with 21 bases between the two ends. As DNA, the CDR3 is TGTGCCAGCAGGACCCTCGGGTCGACCTCTGGAAAACTGTTTTTT. Translation: CASRTLGSTSGKLFF.

A single count supports this clone. This chain joins TRBV12-5 and TRBJ2-3; the D gene is possibly TRBD1 (6 bases). This CDR3 region has 17 residues. In germline, CDR1 is LGHNT, CDR2 FRNRAP. V was clipped by 3 bases and J by 0 bases, with 16 bases between them. The CDR3 loop reads CASGFLRTDGSTDTQYF. CDR3 coding DNA: TGTGCTAGTGGTTTTCTTCGGACAGATGGAAGCACAGATACGCAGTATTTT.

The gene calls are TRBV7-9 and TRBJ2-2, with D maybe TRBD1 (5 bases). The CDR3 has 13 amino acids. The germline V and J ends were trimmed by 7 bases and 5 bases, with 11 bases remaining between them. Germline V gene lookup returns CDR1 SEHNR and CDR2 FQNEAQ (reference sequence). In DNA form, the CDR3 reads TGTGCCAGCACCTTCGCAGGGACCGGGGAGCTGTTTTTT. The encoded protein is CASTFAGTGELFF. Filled out from reference TRBV7-9 and TRBJ2-2, the complete variable domain reads DTGVSQNPRHKITKRGQNVTFRCDPISEHNRLYWYRQTLGQGPEFLTYFQNEAQLEKSRLLSDRFSAERPKGSFSTLEIQRTEQGDSAMYLCASTFAGTGELFFGEGSRLTVL.

This clone was picked up a small number of times. The chain couples TRBV10-3 to TRBJ2-6; a possible D gene is TRBD2 (5 bases). Germline V gene lookup returns CDR1 ENHRY and CDR2 SYGVKD. The CDR3 runs to 16 residues. The ends were cut back, 10 bases at V and 4 bases at J, with 20 bases in the middle. This CDR3 is CATRRPGLGGANVLTF. The CDR3 nucleotides read TGTGCCACTAGGAGGCCCGGGCTGGGGGGGGCCAACGTCCTGACTTTC.

V and J are TRBV19 and TRBJ1-1; no clear D gene. This CDR3 contains 13 residues. Germline CDR1 and CDR2: LNHDA and SQIVND (reference sequence). V dropped 5 bases and J dropped 5 bases, with 12 bases sitting between them. The CDR3 coding sequence is TGTGCCAGTAGTGTCGCGGGGTTTACTGAAGCTTTCTTT. Translating gives CASSVAGFTEAFF.

The chain carries TRBV18 and TRBJ2-1; 9 nucleotides align to TRBD2. Germline V CDR1 and CDR2: KGHSH, LQKENI. The CDR3 has 15 amino acids. With V trimmed by 1 base and J by 5 bases, 3 bases remained unmatched. CDR3 loop: CASSPQTSGNNEQFF. The CDR3 DNA reads TGTGCCAGCTCACCACAGACTAGCGGCAACAATGAGCAGTTCTTC.

The chain couples TRBV5-4 to TRBJ1-5; no definite D call. Trimming left V 4 bases short and J 5 bases short, with 10 bases between. Germline V gene sequence: CDR1 SGHNT, CDR2 YYREEE (reference sequence). This CDR3 has 13 amino acids. In DNA, the CDR3 is TGTGCCAGCAGCGGAGGTTTCGATCAGCCCCAGCATTTT. Protein product: CASSGGFDQPQHF.

The DNA of the CDR3 is TGTGCCAGCTCACCAGCGGAGGACTATGGCTACACCTTC. Protein sequence: CASSPAEDYGYTF. J is TRBJ1-2 and V is TRBV18; D uncertain. Germline CDR1 is KGHSH and CDR2 is LQKENI. This CDR3 contains 13 residues. Trimming cost V 2 bases and J 3 bases, with 7 bases left between them.

This chain joins TRBV6-5 and TRBJ1-2; 12 bases fit TRBD1. With V trimmed by 6 bases and J by 2 bases, 4 bases remained unmatched. CDR1 and CDR2 from the germline V gene are MNHEY and SVGAGI. This CDR3 is built from 15 residues. CDR3 sequence (DNA): TGTGCCAGCAGCCCGGGACAGGGGGCAAACTATGGCTACACCTTC. As protein: CASSPGQGANYGYTF.

The chain combines TRBV2 with TRBJ1-1; D gene unclear. Germline CDR1 is SNHLY and CDR2 is FYNNEI. CDR3 length: 13 amino acids. The germline V and J ends were trimmed by 7 bases and 3 bases, with 12 bases remaining between them. The CDR3 DNA sequence: TGTGCCAGCAAAGGCACGAGGGACACTGAAGCTTTCTTT. This gives the protein CASKGTRDTEAFF.

The genes are TRBV5-1 and TRBJ2-7; 10 bases line up with TRBD2. Germline trimming cut 0 bases from V and 6 bases from J; bases unmatched to any gene: 9. The CDR3 contains 16 residues. Per the germline V gene, CDR1 is SGHRS and CDR2 is YFSETQ. Here the CDR3 reads CASSLAPGAGGSEQYF. Here the CDR3 DNA reads TGCGCCAGCAGCTTGGCCCCGGGAGCGGGGGGGTCCGAGCAGTACTTC.

This chain uses TRBV30 with TRBJ2-3; TRBD2 matches at 9 bases. This CDR3 contains 15 residues. Trimming took 2 bases from V and 0 from J; bases not matched to a gene: 3. Germline CDR1 reads GTSNPN; CDR2 reads SVGIG (reference sequence). CDR3 residues: CAWSLAGPSTDTQYF. The DNA of the CDR3 is TGTGCCTGGAGTCTAGCGGGGCCTAGCACAGATACGCAGTATTTT.

The chain combines TRBV11-1 with TRBJ1-1, with 8 bases that match TRBD1. V was pared by 1 base and J by 5 bases, with 9 bases of the junction left unmatched. There are 16 residues in the CDR3. CDR1 is SGHAT and CDR2 is FQDESV in the germline V gene (reference sequence). Here the CDR3 reads CASSLVSGGRGTEAFF. The CDR3 DNA reads as TGTGCCAGCAGCTTAGTGTCAGGGGGCAGAGGGACTGAAGCTTTCTTT.

The V and J genes are TRBV5-4 and TRBJ1-2; D is uncertain. V was pared by 1 base and J by 4 bases, with 8 bases between. This CDR3 is built from 13 residues. Germline-derived CDR1 and CDR2 are SGHNT and YYREEE (reference sequence). CDR3 loop: CASSLSESYGYTF. The CDR3, as DNA: TGTGCCAGCAGCTTGTCCGAGTCCTATGGCTACACCTTC.